This record concerns one T cell receptor beta chain sequence. The specificity of this receptor is unknown. No per-base quality is available; no much larger clone lies one base away. The sample originates from a study of shared clonotypes between healthy human individuals (dated by TCRdb to 2020 to 2021). Regarding the study in general: The cohort included a few men and a couple of women between 18 and 49 years of age. For each donor, CD4 naive and CD4 memory were each run on three plates, CD8 naive on two plates, and CD8 memory on one plate. The study deeply sequenced blood TCR repertoires of about 5 healthy adults to estimate repertoire size and the extent of clonotype sharing between individuals. To increase sequencing depth and limit assay-specific biases, different laboratories used diverse techniques to prepare libraries and sequence TCR repertoires. Between about 0.8 and 9 billion PBMCs per donor were obtained by leukapheresis.

Using the deep immunoSEQ assay, TCR CDR3 regions were amplified from genomic DNA by multiplex PCR. Extracted genomic DNA from each cell subset was spread evenly across all wells of several immunoSEQ 96-well plates, with each plate serving as a replicate. For sorted subsets, each replicate PCR was loaded with 200 to 250 ng genomic DNA, equivalent to about 33,000 T cell genomes. Purified libraries were measured with a Qubit 3.0 fluorometer, size-checked on a Bioanalyzer 2100, and measured again with the KAPA Library Quantification kit. Every immunoSEQ 96-well plate was sequenced on a dedicated single-read 150-cycle Illumina NextSeq 550 flow cell. In the source study's methods: Because the immunoSEQ output included only junctional sequences and no quality scores, the filtering could not be the same as the filtering used for full-length reads. To assign V/J genes and CDR3, sequences were annotated using PyIR, a Python wrapper for IgBLAST v1.9, with IMGT germline references. Reads with weak V/J assignments (E-value above 1e-6), missing CDR3, stop codons, out-of-frame junctions, or ambiguous translated residues were removed. A V3J clonotype was defined by an identical inferred V gene, J gene, and CDR3 amino acid sequence. To compute the percentage overlap between repertoires, the number of shared unique clonotypes was divided by the size of the smaller repertoire. Three approaches were used to assess repertoire richness: RTK rarefaction, the Chao1 estimator, and Recon v2.1 estimates of unobserved clonotypes. Generation probabilities for all TCRbeta clonotypes obtained by the gDNA method from a handful of donors were computed using OLGA. TCRdb retrieved this table from immuneACCESS and kept in-frame rearrangements only. Not all clones are present; in checked studies, unresolved V genes account for under half, and no reason is known for the remainder. The V and J calls and clone size are taken from that table; D and trimming were inferred from the DNA. The sample table lists around 2,000,000 clones, about 95% of them with a count of one. The ten largest clones represent roughly 1.1% of the sample.

Its CDR3 holds 14 amino acids, cysteine through phenylalanine. Only the CDR3 region is kept as DNA, spanning 42 bases read in frame from base 1. Looking up the germline V gene yields CDR1 MNHEY and CDR2 SVGAGI. The V end loses 6 bases and the J end loses 1 base, and a stretch of 12 bases separates them. For the CD8 naive samples, CD45RO-negative cells were positively selected for CCR7, yielding a CD45RA+CCR7+ population from which TemRA cells were excluded. Donors were healthy HIV-negative adults with no recently reported acute infections or vaccinations. All donors were Caucasian adults living in Nashville, Tennessee, USA. Blood was obtained by leukapheresis, after which PBMCs were separated by Ficoll-Histopaque density gradient centrifugation and cryopreserved in liquid nitrogen vapor phase. Analytical flow cytometry was used to check the purity and quantity of each magnetically sorted T cell population. Genomic DNA was isolated from every sorted fraction and measured by UV absorbance on a Nanodrop 2000c.

The paper's findings and limits, for the study overall: Pairwise subsampling led to the expectation that sequencing depth would affect the degree of clonotype sharing among donors. Sampling was restricted to blood, and TCR repertoires in tissues likely differ from the TCR repertoires found in blood. When several donors were compared, the shared fraction of clonotypes was roughly 5% for naive CD4, 3.5% to 4% for naive CD8, about 2.4% for memory CD4, and 0.35% to 0.4% for memory CD8. Because the study included only a small number of donors, the genetic and exposure-history diversity represented was limited. Naive subsets generally had larger estimated clonotype richness than memory subsets did. Even with the large sequencing depth, rarefaction of the sorted-subset datasets indicated that sequencing was incomplete. Compared with non-shared clonotypes, the clonotypes found in all four sorted-subset donors had higher generation probabilities.

The clonotype was recovered from a man younger than 35 in good health. The rearrangement combines TRBV6-5 with TRBJ2-5; a tentative D call is TRBD2 (5 bases match). Source material: naive CD8+ T cells sorted from blood. The cell subset or site label here, explained by the study, means: CD45RA+CCR7+. The DNA is TGTGCCAGCAGCTCCGGGCGGGCCCAAGAGACCCAGTACTTC. Translated, it reads CASSSGRAQETQYF.